These 10 T cell receptor beta chains came from one sample sequenced in a study of T cells of healthy individuals. TCRdb reprocessed the 5' RACE reads via MiXCR and lists one record per CDR3 protein. This sample has about 53,000 distinct CDR3 sequences, with around 15% found just once. Receptor source: a human donor in good health.

V and J are TRBV27 and TRBJ2-7; perhaps TRBD1 as D (6 bases). The CDR3 is 16 amino acids. Deletions cut 5 bases from V and 2 bases from J, with 19 bases between. Germline CDR1 MNHEY, CDR2 SMNVEV (reference sequence). CDR3 in amino acids: CASSPLRTATTYEQYF. DNA of the CDR3: TGTGCCAGCAGTCCTCTACGGACAGCTACAACCTACGAGCAGTACTTC.

This clonotype has more than one count but fewer than ten. The V and J genes are TRBV7-9 and TRBJ2-5; 10 bases match TRBD2. In germline, CDR1 is SEHNR, CDR2 FQNEAQ (reference sequence). The CDR3 is made up of 12 amino acids. V lost 5 bases to trimming and J lost 13 bases; unmatched junction nucleotides: 7. Written as DNA, the CDR3 is TGTGCCAGCAGCCGGACTAGCGGAAGACCGTACTTC. Its translation is CASSRTSGRPYF.

V and J are TRBV9 and TRBJ2-2; TRBD1 or TRBD2 may be the D gene (5 bases each). Germline V CDR1 and CDR2: SGDLS, YYNGEE. V was cut by 0 bases and J by 4 bases, with 10 bases left in between. This CDR3 is built from 15 residues. DNA of the CDR3: TGTGCCAGCAGCGTAGTTCCAGGGACCACCGGGGAGCTGTTTTTT. Amino acid sequence: CASSVVPGTTGELFF.

Details on this clonotype: This may be a read error, as it is one base from a much larger clone. V and J are TRBV20-1 and TRBJ1-2; D uncertain. Germline V gene data show CDR1 as DFQATT and CDR2 as SNEGSKA (reference sequence). The CDR3 is made up of 11 amino acids. Here the CDR3 DNA reads TGCAGTGCTAGGCTCGTCTATGGCTACAACTTC. This encodes CSARLVYGYNF.

The CDR3 is CATSEKTGELFF. CDR3 sequence (DNA): TGTGCCACCAGTGAGAAAACCGGGGAGCTGTTTTTT. The rearrangement uses TRBV24-1 and TRBJ2-2, with D unclear. Germline values: CDR1 KGHDR, CDR2 SFDVKD. The CDR3 contains 12 residues. V shed 4 bases and J shed 5 bases, with 4 bases lying between them.

This clonotype was picked up many times. The gene calls are TRBV20-1 and TRBJ1-2, with 7 positions matching TRBD1. The CDR3 spans 15 residues. The V gene end was trimmed by 0 bases and the J gene end by 5 bases; junction bases not matched to a gene: 9. Germline V lookup: CDR1 DFQATT, CDR2 SNEGSKA (reference sequence). CDR3 in amino acids: CSARDLSGGGYGYTF. The CDR3 DNA sequence: TGCAGTGCTAGAGATCTTTCAGGGGGAGGTTATGGCTACACCTTC.

The chain combines TRBV5-1 with TRBJ1-2, with TRBD1 as a possible D gene (6 bases). The germline V and J ends were trimmed by 1 base and 8 bases, with 18 bases remaining between them. Germline V gene lookup returns CDR1 SGHRS and CDR2 YFSETQ. The CDR3 has 15 amino acids. CDR3 region: CASSLHTGKGQGYTF. In nucleotides, the CDR3 is TGCGCCAGCAGCTTGCATACGGGAAAGGGACAAGGCTACACCTTC.

In its sample, this clonotype was seen a few times. V and J are TRBV5-6 and TRBJ2-3; D call uncertain. Trimming shortened V by 2 bases and J by 6 bases, and 22 bases separated the two germline ends. Per germline, CDR1 SGHDT and CDR2 YYEEEE. The CDR3 has 17 residues. The CDR3 sequence: CASSFETREGGWDTQYF. CDR3 DNA: TGTGCCAGCAGCTTCGAGACCAGAGAAGGTGGCTGGGATACGCAGTATTTT.

In its sample, this clonotype was seen many times. This chain uses TRBV4-3 with TRBJ1-6, with D perhaps TRBD1 (6 bases). V shed 1 base and J shed 7 bases, with 11 bases lying between them. The CDR3 loop spans 15 amino acids. Germline CDR1 and CDR2: LGHNA and YSLEER. CDR3 DNA: TGCGCCAGCAGCCAAGTTCCAGGGGAAAATTCACCCCTCCACTTT. Its translation: CASSQVPGENSPLHF.

This clonotype has a count of ten or more. J is TRBJ1-6 and V is TRBV6-6, with TRBD1 matching 8 bases. V lost 9 bases to trimming and J lost 7 bases; unmatched junction nucleotides: 5. This CDR3 is 13 amino acids long. Germline V gene data show CDR1 as MNHNY and CDR2 as SVGAGI (reference sequence). The CDR3 coding sequence is TGTGCCAGTGGGACAGGCGACAATTCACCCCTCCACTTT. Its protein is CASGTGDNSPLHF.